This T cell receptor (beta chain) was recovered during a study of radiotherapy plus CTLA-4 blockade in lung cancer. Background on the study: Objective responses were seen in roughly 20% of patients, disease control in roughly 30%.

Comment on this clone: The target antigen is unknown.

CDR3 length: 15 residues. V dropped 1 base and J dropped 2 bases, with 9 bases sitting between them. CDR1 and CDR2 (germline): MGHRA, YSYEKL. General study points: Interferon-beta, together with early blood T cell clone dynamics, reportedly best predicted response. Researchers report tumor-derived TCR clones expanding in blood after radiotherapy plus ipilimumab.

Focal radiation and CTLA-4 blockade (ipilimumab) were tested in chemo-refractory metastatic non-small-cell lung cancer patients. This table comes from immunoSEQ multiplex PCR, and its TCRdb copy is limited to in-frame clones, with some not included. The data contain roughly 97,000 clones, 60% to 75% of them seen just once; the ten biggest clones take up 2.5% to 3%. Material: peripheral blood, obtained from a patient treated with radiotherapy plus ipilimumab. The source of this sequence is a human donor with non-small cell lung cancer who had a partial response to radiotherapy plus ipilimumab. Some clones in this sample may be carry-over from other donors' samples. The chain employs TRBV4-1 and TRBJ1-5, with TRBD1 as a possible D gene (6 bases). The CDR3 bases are TGCGCCAGCAGCCAAGCCCAGGGGCGCAATCAGCCCCAGCATTTT. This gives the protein CASSQAQGRNQPQHF.